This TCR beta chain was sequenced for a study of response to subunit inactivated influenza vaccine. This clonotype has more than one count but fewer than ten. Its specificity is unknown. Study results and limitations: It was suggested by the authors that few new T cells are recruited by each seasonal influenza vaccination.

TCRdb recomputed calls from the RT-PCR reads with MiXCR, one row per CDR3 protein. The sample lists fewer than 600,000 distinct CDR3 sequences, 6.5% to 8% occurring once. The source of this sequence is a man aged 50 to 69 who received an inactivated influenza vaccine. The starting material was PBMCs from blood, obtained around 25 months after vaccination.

The CDR3: CSARSGVHQPQHF. CDR3 nucleotides: TGCAGTGCTAGGTCAGGGGTGCATCAGCCCCAGCATTTT. The chain couples TRBV20-1 to TRBJ1-5; perhaps TRBD1 as D (6 bases). The length of the CDR3 is 13 residues. With 3 bases removed from V and 5 bases from J, the gap between germline ends came to 11 bases. The V gene's germline CDR1 is DFQATT and CDR2 SNEGSKA (reference sequence).